A selection of T cell receptor beta chains follows, all from one sample in a study of shared clonotypes between healthy human individuals. The repertoire was sequenced with immunoSEQ multiplex PCR; TCRdb's copy has only in-frame clones and lacks some. This sample has roughly 2 million clones, with 85% to 95% found just once. The sample consisted of naive CD4+ T cells sorted from blood. These receptors all come from a man in his late teens or twenties in good health. Both conserved end residues are part of each CDR3. Each record gives: V gene, clone size, D gene, J gene, CDR3 protein, CDR3 DNA. The D gene is left open where the match is weak. Clone size is not always given. Where it is, it says once, few, many or a class for expanded clones.

TRBV25-1	.	TRBD1	TRBJ1-6	CASRGQAGDNSPLHF	TGTGCCAGCAGGGGACAGGCGGGGGACAATTCACCCCTCCACTTT
TRBV5-1	once	.	TRBJ2-5	CASPLGCIETQYF	TGCGCCAGTCCTCTAGGGTGTATAGAGACCCAGTACTTC
TRBV6-5	.	.	TRBJ1-1	CASRVTLVATEAFF	TGTGCCAGCAGAGTTACCCTCGTGGCCACTGAAGCTTTCTTT
TRBV30	.	.	TRBJ1-3	CAWSVSLQSGNTIYF	TGTGCCTGGAGTGTATCCCTCCAGTCTGGAAACACCATATATTTT
TRBV5-6	.	.	TRBJ2-7	CASSPRQAAGLYEQYF	TGTGCCAGCAGCCCCAGACAGGCGGCCGGTTTGTACGAGCAGTACTTC
TRBV10-2	.	.	TRBJ1-4	CASSEQGGNEKLFF	TGCGCCAGCAGTGAGCAGGGCGGTAATGAAAAACTGTTTTTT
TRBV5-1	.	.	TRBJ1-1	CASLPSGGVNTEAFF	TGCGCCAGTCTCCCCTCCGGGGGGGTGAACACTGAAGCTTTCTTT
TRBV10-2	.	TRBD1	TRBJ2-5	CASRKGAEETQYF	TGCGCCAGCAGGAAGGGGGCCGAAGAGACCCAGTACTTC
TRBV28	.	TRBD1	TRBJ1-1	CASSWTPRQGGTEAFF	TGTGCCAGCAGTTGGACTCCGCGACAGGGAGGCACTGAAGCTTTCTTT
TRBV14	once	.	TRBJ1-2	CASSQQQGHGYTF	TGTGCCAGCAGCCAGCAACAGGGACACGGCTACACCTTC
TRBV18	.	TRBD1	TRBJ1-3	CASSPAGQLSSGNTIYF	TGTGCCAGCTCACCCGCGGGACAGTTGAGCTCTGGAAACACCATATATTTT
TRBV6-1	.	TRBD1	TRBJ2-7	CASRWTGNTYEQYF	TGTGCCAGCAGATGGACAGGGAATACCTACGAGCAGTACTTC
TRBV6-1	.	.	TRBJ2-1	CASTVYNEQFF	TGTGCCAGCACCGTATACAATGAGCAGTTCTTC
TRBV7-2	.	TRBD2	TRBJ2-1	CASSLEGGRALIQDNEQFF	TGTGCCAGCAGCTTAGAGGGCGGGAGGGCCCTGATCCAGGACAATGAGCAGTTCTTC
TRBV5-6	.	.	TRBJ1-3	CASSLVGSSGNTIYF	TGTGCCAGCAGCTTGGTTGGGAGCTCTGGAAACACCATATATTTT
TRBV27	once	.	TRBJ1-2	CASKRGGINYGYTF	TGTGCCAGCAAACGTGGGGGAATTAACTATGGCTACACCTTC
TRBV5-8	.	TRBD2	TRBJ2-1	CASSLLLLAGVNEQFF	TGTGCCAGCAGCTTATTATTGCTAGCGGGGGTGAATGAGCAGTTCTTC
TRBV6-1	.	TRBD2	TRBJ2-3	CASSEAVLAGISTDTQYF	TGTGCCAGCAGTGAAGCGGTCCTAGCGGGGATAAGCACAGATACGCAGTATTTT
TRBV5-1	.	TRBD1	TRBJ1-3	CASSLDTGGGNTIYF	TGCGCCAGCAGCTTGGACACAGGGGGAGGAAACACCATATATTTT
TRBV7-9	.	.	TRBJ1-1	CASSLEVKNTEAFF	TGTGCCAGCAGCTTAGAAGTCAAGAACACTGAAGCTTTCTTT
TRBV7-9	.	.	TRBJ2-3	CASSDPRGHGDTQYF	TGTGCCAGCAGCGACCCTAGGGGCCATGGAGATACGCAGTATTTT
TRBV2	.	.	TRBJ2-2	CASSGLGNTGELFF	TGTGCCAGCAGTGGACTAGGTAACACCGGGGAGCTGTTTTTT
TRBV18	few	.	TRBJ1-2	CASSTTVYGYTF	TGTGCCAGCTCAACGACAGTCTATGGCTACACCTTC
TRBV10-3	.	TRBD2	TRBJ2-5	CAISFPLRSGSDWVKKETQYF	TGTGCCATCAGTTTTCCCCTCCGGAGCGGGAGCGACTGGGTGAAGAAAGAGACCCAGTACTTC